This T cell receptor beta chain was observed in a study of shared clonotypes between healthy human individuals. Study-level findings and limits: Having only a few donors restricted how much genetic and exposure-history diversity was captured. A reduction in generation probabilities was seen for non-shared clonotypes relative to those shared by all four donors. Estimated clonotype richness was generally higher in naive than memory subsets.

As concerns this clone: Its antigen is unidentified.

Generated by immunoSEQ multiplex PCR, the TCRdb table keeps only in-frame clones and is missing some. The table lists about 730,000 clones, over 55% of them singletons. This TCR came from a woman in her 30s in good health. Source material: memory CD4+ T cells sorted from blood. The subset: CD45RA-negative fraction.

The CDR3 DNA follows: TGTGCCAGAGCCCTCCCGGGCGAAAAACTGTTTTTT. As protein: CARALPGEKLFF. The chain employs TRBV2 and TRBJ1-4, with D hard to call. Germline V gene data show CDR1 as SNHLY and CDR2 as FYNNEI. V lost 9 bases and J 8 bases, leaving 13 bases between the germline ends. The CDR3 consists of 12 residues.